This TCR beta chain was sequenced for a study of blood T cells in healthy people across ages (dated by TCRdb to the mid-2010s). Study-level background: Template switching captured roughly one uniquely barcoded TCR beta cDNA molecule per two T cells in model experiments. To track age-related changes in TCR beta repertoire diversity, the study relied on deep sequencing normalized with unique cDNA molecular identifiers. The donors were divided into four age groups: young (average approximately 15 years), middle-aged (about 40), aged (roughly 66) and long-lived (82). To avoid experimental bias, donors of different ages were spread randomly across the sequencing lanes. Two additional independent replicas of 1 million unique cDNA reads from the same blood draw were analyzed for two donors (one aged 18 to 30 and one aged 80 or older).

Regarding this clonotype: Its target antigen remains unknown. Per-nucleotide qualities are absent, and no much larger clonotype sits a single base away.

The CDR3 holds 15 amino acids from the cysteine to the phenylalanine. The CDR3 DNA has 45 bases and is translated from base 1. CDR1 MRHNA and CDR2 SNTAGT were looked up in the germline V gene. What the authors observed across the whole study: Observed TCR beta diversity per million T cells fell roughly linearly with age, and a significant reduction was already apparent by age roughly 41. Because the CMV infection status of the donors was unknown, age-related changes in expanded clonotypes may potentially have been confounded. The percentage of naive T cells measured by flow cytometry correlated strongly with observed TCR beta diversity. Compared with the aged group, the long-lived group had more naive CD4+ T cells, fewer expanded clones and increased TCR diversity, suggesting age selection. Because profiling used bulk unsorted PBMCs, naive and antigen-experienced compartments could not be compared conclusively. Estimates of total diversity from one million sequenced T cells were regarded as lower bounds and underestimates.

Library method: 5' RACE. TCRdb shows the sequencer as Illumina HiSeq 2500. A second about 7 to 11 cycle PCR used a sample-barcoded 5' primer and a J-beta primer mix. A template-switch 5' adaptor carrying 12 random nucleotides introduced a unique molecular identifier onto each TCR beta cDNA molecule. Each sample yielded at least 3 million CDR3-containing paired-end reads. First-strand cDNA was synthesized from all RNA with the Mint cDNA synthesis kit, primed by a TRBC-specific oligonucleotide. After uracil-DNA glycosylase treatment, a first 18-cycle PCR used universal primers M1SS and BC2_uni_R on all cDNA. As for the original processing: Normalization of each sample was performed by random selection of 1 million high-quality reads, each carrying a distinct molecular identifier. Reads sharing molecular identifiers were discarded rather than binned into consensus sequences. CDR3 identification, clonotype clustering and error correction used MiTCR with a Q25 quality threshold and the strictest error-elimination algorithm. A nonparametric unseen species model using Euler transformation provided a lower-bound estimate of total TCR beta diversity. Starting from the raw public reads, TCRdb applied fastp trimming at Q25, assembled clones with MiXCR and retained in-frame beta chains. Entries that share a CDR3 protein sequence are merged under the most common genes and DNA. In this record, the V and J calls reflect TCRdb's handling and not the investigators' own analysis. The sample records over a million distinct CDR3 sequences, 35% to 45% of which are singletons. Clones ranked in the top ten supply around 4% of the sample.

The 39 donors, aged about 6 to 95 years, were systemically healthy Caucasian individuals from Russia. Approximately 9.3 milliliters of peripheral blood were collected from each donor into EDTA-treated Vacutainer tubes. Ficoll-Paque density-gradient centrifugation was used to isolate PBMCs, with at least 6 million per sample. Trizol reagent was used to extract total RNA from the PBMCs, yielding at least 5.5 micrograms per sample. Naive CD45RAhigh/CD27high T cell percentages were measured by flow cytometry on a PBMC aliquot from every donor. This sequence was found in a woman aged 18-30 years in good health. The sequence joins TRBV6-4 to TRBJ2-5; a stretch of 7 junction bases matches TRBD2. The end of the DNA aligns better with TRBJ2-7, so the J call may be wrong. The sample consisted of blood. The nucleotide sequence is TGTGCCAGCAGTGACGCGAACGACGGGGGGTACGAGCAGTACTTC. It encodes CASSDANDGGYEQYF.